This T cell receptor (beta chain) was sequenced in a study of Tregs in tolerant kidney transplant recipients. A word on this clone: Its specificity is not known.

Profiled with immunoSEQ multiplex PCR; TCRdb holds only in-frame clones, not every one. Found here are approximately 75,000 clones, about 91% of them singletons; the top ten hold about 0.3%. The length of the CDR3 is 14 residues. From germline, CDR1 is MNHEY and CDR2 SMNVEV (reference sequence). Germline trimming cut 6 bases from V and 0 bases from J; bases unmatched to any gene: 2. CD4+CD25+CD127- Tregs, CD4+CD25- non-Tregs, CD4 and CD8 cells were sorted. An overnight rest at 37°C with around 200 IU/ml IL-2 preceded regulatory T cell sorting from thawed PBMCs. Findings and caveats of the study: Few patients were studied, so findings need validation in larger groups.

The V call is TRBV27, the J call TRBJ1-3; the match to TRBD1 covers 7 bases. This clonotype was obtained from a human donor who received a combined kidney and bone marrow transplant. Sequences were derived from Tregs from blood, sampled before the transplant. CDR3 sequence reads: CASRGQNSGNTIYF. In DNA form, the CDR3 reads TGTGCCAGCAGGGGACAGAACTCTGGAAACACCATATATTTT.